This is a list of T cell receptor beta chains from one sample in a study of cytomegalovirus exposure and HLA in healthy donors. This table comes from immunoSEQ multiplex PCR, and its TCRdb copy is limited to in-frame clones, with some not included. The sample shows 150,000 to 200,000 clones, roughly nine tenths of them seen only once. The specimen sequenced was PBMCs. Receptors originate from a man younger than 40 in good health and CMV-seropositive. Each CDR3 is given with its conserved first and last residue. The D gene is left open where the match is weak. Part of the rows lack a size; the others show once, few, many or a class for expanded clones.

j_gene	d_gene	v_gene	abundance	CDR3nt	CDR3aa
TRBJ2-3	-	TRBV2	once	TGTGCCAGCAGTGATTTTTTGAAGGGCACAGATACGCAGTATTTT	CASSDFLKGTDTQYF
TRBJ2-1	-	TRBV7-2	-	TGTGCCAGCAGCTTAGCCACCCGGGGCCCGGGGTGGGAGCAGTTCTTC	CASSLATRGPGWEQFF
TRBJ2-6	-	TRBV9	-	TGTGCCAGCAGGGAGGGCTCTGGGGCCAACGTCCTGACTTTC	CASREGSGANVLTF
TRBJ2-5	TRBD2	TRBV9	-	TGTGCCAGCAGCCGAGTGGCGGGAGCACGGGAGACCCAGTACTTC	CASSRVAGARETQYF
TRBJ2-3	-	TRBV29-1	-	TGCAGCGTTGGTGGTACACCCCCAGATACGCAGTATTTT	CSVGGTPPDTQYF
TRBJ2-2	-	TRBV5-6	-	TGTGCCAGCAGCTCCTTGGGCAGGGCGAACACCGGGGAGCTGTTTTTT	CASSSLGRANTGELFF
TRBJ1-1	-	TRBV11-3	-	TGTGCCAGCAGCTCAAACATGAACACTGAAGCTTTCTTT	CASSSNMNTEAFF
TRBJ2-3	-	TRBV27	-	TGTGCCAGCAGCCAGGGGGGGACAGATACGCAGTATTTT	CASSQGGTDTQYF
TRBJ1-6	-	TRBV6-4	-	TGTGCCAGCAGTGAGGTGGAGGGTGATAATTCACCCCTCCACTTT	CASSEVEGDNSPLHF
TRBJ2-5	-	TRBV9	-	TGTGCCAGCAGCGCACGACTGGACGCCCAGGAGACCCAGTACTTC	CASSARLDAQETQYF
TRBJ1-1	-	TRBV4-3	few	TGCGCCAGCAGCCAGGATCTTCGGGTCACTGAAGCTTTCTTT	CASSQDLRVTEAFF
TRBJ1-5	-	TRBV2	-	TGTGCCAGCAGTGAAGGTGGGGGTGGTCAGCCCCAGCATTTT	CASSEGGGGQPQHF
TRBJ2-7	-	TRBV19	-	TGTGCCAGTAGTGATCCCCCCCGAGAGCAGTACTTC	CASSDPPREQYF
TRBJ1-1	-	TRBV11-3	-	TGTGCCAGCAGCTCTCTACCTGGGTCCAGAACGTTT	CASSSLPGSRTF